The 10 T cell receptor beta chains in this list originate from one sample, sequenced in a study of cytomegalovirus exposure and HLA in healthy donors. With 60 Vbeta and 13 Jbeta primers, the PCR was carried out. Only in-frame clones appear in the TCRdb table, and some are missing; sequencing was by immunoSEQ multiplex PCR. Altogether about 190,000 clones are present, roughly four fifths being singletons, with the ten largest covering about 0.78%. The sample taken for sequencing was PBMCs. The receptors come from a woman aged 18 to 35 in good health and CMV-seronegative.

As regards this clone: This sample includes further DNA sequences coding for the same CDR3. This sequence joins TRBV6-6 and TRBJ2-5; D might be TRBD2 (6 bases). The CDR3 sequence is 13 residues long. With 6 bases removed from V and 4 bases from J, the gap between germline ends came to 12 bases. Germline V lookup: CDR1 MNHNY, CDR2 SVGAGI (reference sequence). CDR3 DNA: TGTGCCAGCAGCCCCCCCGGGGGAGAGACCCAGTACTTC. Translating gives CASSPPGGETQYF.

This clone has a handful of counts. This chain joins TRBV28 and TRBJ2-5; perhaps TRBD1 as D (5 bases). The V and J ends lost 5 bases and 4 bases respectively, with 11 bases between them. Germline CDR1 reads MDHEN; CDR2 reads SYDVKM. This CDR3 is 13 amino acids long. The chain's CDR3 is CASSTTGRETQYF. In nucleotides, the CDR3 is TGTGCCAGCAGTACTACAGGACGAGAGACCCAGTACTTC.

The chain employs TRBV29-1 and TRBJ1-1, with D tentatively TRBD1 (6 bases). Trimming removed 6 bases from V and 1 base from J, with 9 bases in between. This CDR3 comprises 12 residues. CDR1 is SQVTM, CDR2 ANQGSEA, per germline. The chain's CDR3 is CSVTGRNTEAFF. In DNA, the CDR3 is TGCAGCGTGACAGGAAGGAACACTGAAGCTTTCTTT. Full variable domain (remainder filled in from reference TRBV29-1 and TRBJ1-1): SAVISQKPSRDICQRGTSLTIQCQVDSQVTMMFWYRQQPGQSLTLIATANQGSEATYESGFVIDKFPISRPNLTFSTLTVSNMSPEDSSIYLCSVTGRNTEAFFGQGTRLTVV.

The J gene is TRBJ2-7, the V gene TRBV9, with D perhaps TRBD1 (6 bases). CDR1 and CDR2 (germline): SGDLS, YYNGEE. The CDR3 runs 13 residues. V was pared by 4 bases and J by 5 bases, with 13 bases between. The CDR3 sequence is CASSPPGQNEQYF. CDR3 bases: TGTGCCAGCAGCCCTCCAGGACAGAACGAGCAGTACTTC.

This clone was picked up one time. The chain links TRBV14 to TRBJ1-2; a possible D gene is TRBD1 (6 bases). Germline CDR1 is SGHDN and CDR2 is FVKESK. V was shortened by 1 base and J by 4 bases, with 10 bases between the two germline ends. CDR3 length equals 14 residues. The CDR3 nucleotides read TGTGCCAGCAGCCAAGGGGGGCAGAGCTATGGCTACACCTTC. It translates to CASSQGGQSYGYTF.

This clone was found a few times. The chain uses TRBV5-5 and TRBJ1-6, with TRBD1 matching over 7 bases. CDR1 and CDR2 from the germline V gene are SGHKS and YYEKEE (reference sequence). Trimming cost V 3 bases and J 7 bases; bases outside gene matches: 7. CDR3 length: 15 amino acids. In nucleotides, the CDR3 is TGTGCCAGCAGCTCGCCGACAGGGAACAATTCACCCCTCCACTTT. This translates into CASSSPTGNNSPLHF.

This chain joins TRBV7-9 and TRBJ2-7; D is perhaps TRBD2 (6 bases). Germline V gene lookup returns CDR1 SEHNR and CDR2 FQNEAQ (reference sequence). The V end was cut by 5 bases, the J end by 6 bases, with 17 bases between. This CDR3 contains 14 residues. Here the CDR3 reads CASSPKGFGGEQYF. DNA of the CDR3: TGTGCCAGCAGCCCAAAGGGGTTCGGGGGCGAGCAGTACTTC.

The V gene is TRBV30, the J gene TRBJ2-1; possibly TRBD2 for D (5 bases). Germline CDR1 is GTSNPN and CDR2 is SVGIG (reference sequence). With 4 bases removed from V and 6 bases from J, the gap between germline ends came to 10 bases. This CDR3 comprises 12 residues. In nucleotides, the CDR3 is TGTGCCTGGATAACTAGTATCAATGAGCAGTTCTTC. As protein: CAWITSINEQFF.

This sequence joins TRBV7-9 and TRBJ1-5, with 8 nucleotides matching TRBD1. This CDR3 has 14 residues. V dropped 1 base and J dropped 7; count of bases not matched to a gene: 3. CDR1 SEHNR and CDR2 FQNEAQ come from the germline V gene (reference sequence). The chain's CDR3 is CASSLGQGSQPQHF. CDR3 DNA sequence: TGTGCCAGCAGCTTAGGACAGGGGAGCCAGCCCCAGCATTTT.

This sequence joins TRBV19 and TRBJ2-1, with 12 bases identical to TRBD2. Germline-derived CDR1 and CDR2 are LNHDA and SQIVND (reference sequence). V was pared by 5 bases and J by 4 bases, with 3 bases of the junction left unmatched. The CDR3 extends over 15 amino acids. The CDR3 coding sequence is TGTGCCAGTAGTCTAACTAGCGGGGGGTACAATGAGCAGTTCTTC. Residues: CASSLTSGGYNEQFF.